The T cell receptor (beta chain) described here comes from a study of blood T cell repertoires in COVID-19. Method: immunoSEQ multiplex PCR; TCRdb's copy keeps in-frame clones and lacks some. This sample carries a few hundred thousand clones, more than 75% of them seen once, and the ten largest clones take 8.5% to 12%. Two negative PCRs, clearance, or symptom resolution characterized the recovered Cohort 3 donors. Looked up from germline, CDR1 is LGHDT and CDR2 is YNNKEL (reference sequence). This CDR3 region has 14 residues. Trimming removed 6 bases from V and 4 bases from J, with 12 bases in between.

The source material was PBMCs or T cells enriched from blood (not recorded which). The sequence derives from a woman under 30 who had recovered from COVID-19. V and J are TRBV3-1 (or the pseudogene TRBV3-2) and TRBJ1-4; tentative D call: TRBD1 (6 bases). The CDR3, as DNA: TGTGCCAGCAGGAACAGGGAGGGTAATGAAAAACTGTTTTTT. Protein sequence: CASRNREGNEKLFF.